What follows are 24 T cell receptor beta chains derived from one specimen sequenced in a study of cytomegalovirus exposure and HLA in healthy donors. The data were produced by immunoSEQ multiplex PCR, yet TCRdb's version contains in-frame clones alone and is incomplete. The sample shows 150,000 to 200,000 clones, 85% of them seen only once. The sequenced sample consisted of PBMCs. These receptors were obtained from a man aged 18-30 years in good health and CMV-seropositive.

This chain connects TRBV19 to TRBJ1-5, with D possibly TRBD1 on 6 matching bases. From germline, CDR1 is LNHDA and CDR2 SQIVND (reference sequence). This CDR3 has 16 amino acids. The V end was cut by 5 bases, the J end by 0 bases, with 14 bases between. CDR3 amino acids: CASSFLAGDSNQPQHF. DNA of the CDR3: TGTGCCAGTAGTTTCCTCGCAGGGGATAGCAATCAGCCCCAGCATTTT.

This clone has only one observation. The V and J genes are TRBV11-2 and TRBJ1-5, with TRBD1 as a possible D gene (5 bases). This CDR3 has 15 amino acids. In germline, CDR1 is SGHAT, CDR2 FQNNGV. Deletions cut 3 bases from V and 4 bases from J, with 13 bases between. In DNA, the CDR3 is TGTGCCAGCAGCTTTTACGACAGCCCAAATCAGCCCCAGCATTTT. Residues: CASSFYDSPNQPQHF.

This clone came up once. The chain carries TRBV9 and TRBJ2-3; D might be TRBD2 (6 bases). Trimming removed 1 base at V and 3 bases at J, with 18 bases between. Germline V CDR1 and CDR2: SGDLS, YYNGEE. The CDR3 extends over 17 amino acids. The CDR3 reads CASSVRFGTGGTDTQYF. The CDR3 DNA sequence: TGTGCCAGCAGCGTAAGATTCGGGACTGGTGGAACAGATACGCAGTATTTT.

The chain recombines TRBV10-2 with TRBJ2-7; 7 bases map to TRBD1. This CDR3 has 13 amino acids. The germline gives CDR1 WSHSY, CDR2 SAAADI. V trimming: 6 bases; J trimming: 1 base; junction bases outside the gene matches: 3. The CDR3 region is CASRPGQSYEQYF. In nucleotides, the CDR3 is TGCGCCAGCAGACCGGGACAGTCCTACGAGCAGTACTTC.

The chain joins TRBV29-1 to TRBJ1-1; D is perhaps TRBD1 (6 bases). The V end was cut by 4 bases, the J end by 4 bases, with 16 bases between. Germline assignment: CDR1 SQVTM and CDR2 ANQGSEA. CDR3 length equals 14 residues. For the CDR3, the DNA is TGCAGCGTTGCCGGGGGGCAAGGGAGCACTGAAGCTTTCTTT. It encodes CSVAGGQGSTEAFF.

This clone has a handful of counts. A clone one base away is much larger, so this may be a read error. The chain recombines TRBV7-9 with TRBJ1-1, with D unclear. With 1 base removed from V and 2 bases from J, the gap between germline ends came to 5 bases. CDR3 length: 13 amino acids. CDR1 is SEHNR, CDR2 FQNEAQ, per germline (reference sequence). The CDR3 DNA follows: TGTGCCAGCAGCTTAGACAGAAACACTGAAGCTTTCTTT. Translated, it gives CASSLDRNTEAFF.

The CDR3 region is CASSWDWEETQYF. DNA of the CDR3: TGTGCCAGCAGTTGGGACTGGGAAGAGACCCAGTACTTC. This chain uses TRBV6-7 with TRBJ2-5, with D tentatively TRBD2 (6 bases). TRBV6-7 is an ORF, with its function uncertain. The CDR3 is 13 amino acids. Trimming shortened V by 4 bases and J by 3 bases, and 9 bases separated the two germline ends.

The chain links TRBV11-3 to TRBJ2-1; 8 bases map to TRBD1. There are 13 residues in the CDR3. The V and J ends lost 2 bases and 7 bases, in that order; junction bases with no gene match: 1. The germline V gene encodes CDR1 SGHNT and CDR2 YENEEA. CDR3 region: CASSLHRGNEQFF. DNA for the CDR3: TGTGCCAGCAGCTTACACAGGGGGAATGAGCAGTTCTTC. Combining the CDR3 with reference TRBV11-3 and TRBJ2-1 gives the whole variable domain EAGVVQSPRYKIIEKKQPVAFWCNPISGHNTLYWYLQNLGQGPELLIRYENEEAVDDSQLPKDRFSAERLKGVDSTLKIQPAELGDSAVYLCASSLHRGNEQFFGPGTRLTVL.

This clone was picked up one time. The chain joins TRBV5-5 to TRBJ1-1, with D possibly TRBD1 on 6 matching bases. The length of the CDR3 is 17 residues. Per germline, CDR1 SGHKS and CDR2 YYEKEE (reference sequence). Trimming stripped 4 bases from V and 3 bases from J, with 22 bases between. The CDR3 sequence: CASSRQAGWGGDTEAFF. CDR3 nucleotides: TGTGCCAGCAGCCGACAGGCTGGGTGGGGGGGTGACACTGAAGCTTTCTTT.

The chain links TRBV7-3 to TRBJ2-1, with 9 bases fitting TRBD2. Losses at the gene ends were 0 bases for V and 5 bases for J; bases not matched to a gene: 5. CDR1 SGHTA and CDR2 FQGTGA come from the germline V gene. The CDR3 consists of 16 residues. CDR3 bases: TGTGCCAGCAGCTTAACGGCGGGAGGGCCTCACAATGAGCAGTTCTTC. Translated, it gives CASSLTAGGPHNEQFF.

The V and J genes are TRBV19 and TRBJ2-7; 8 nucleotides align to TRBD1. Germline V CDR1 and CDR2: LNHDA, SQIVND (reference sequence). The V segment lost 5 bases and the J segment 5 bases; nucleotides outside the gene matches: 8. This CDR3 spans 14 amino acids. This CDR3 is CASSLETGVHEQYF. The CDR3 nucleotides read TGTGCCAGTAGTTTGGAGACAGGGGTCCACGAGCAGTACTTC.

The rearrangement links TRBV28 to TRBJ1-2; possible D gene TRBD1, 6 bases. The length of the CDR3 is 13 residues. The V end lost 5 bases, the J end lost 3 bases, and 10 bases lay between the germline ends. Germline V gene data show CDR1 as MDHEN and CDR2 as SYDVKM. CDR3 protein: CASSAGGHYGYTF. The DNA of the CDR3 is TGTGCCAGCAGTGCGGGGGGGCACTATGGCTACACCTTC.

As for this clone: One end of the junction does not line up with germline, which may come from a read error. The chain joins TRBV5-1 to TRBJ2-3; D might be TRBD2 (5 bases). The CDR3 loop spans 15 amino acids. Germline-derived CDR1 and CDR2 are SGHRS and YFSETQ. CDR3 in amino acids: CASSLGDTNTDTQYF. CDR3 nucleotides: TGCGCCAGCAGTTTGGGAGACACCAACACAGATACGCAGTATTTT.

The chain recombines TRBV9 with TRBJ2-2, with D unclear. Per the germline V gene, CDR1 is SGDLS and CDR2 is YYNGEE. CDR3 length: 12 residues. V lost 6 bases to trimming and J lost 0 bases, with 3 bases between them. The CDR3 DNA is TGTGCCAGCACCTCGAACACCGGGGAGCTGTTTTTT. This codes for CASTSNTGELFF.

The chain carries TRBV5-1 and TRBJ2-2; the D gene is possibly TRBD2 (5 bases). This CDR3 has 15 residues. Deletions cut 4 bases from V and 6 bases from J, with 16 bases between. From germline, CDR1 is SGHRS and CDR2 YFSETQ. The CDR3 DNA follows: TGCGCCAGCAGCATCCAGGACGCGGGCGCCGGGGAGCTGTTTTTT. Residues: CASSIQDAGAGELFF.

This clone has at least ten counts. The CDR3 is CASSLALYSTDSPLHF. As DNA, the CDR3 is TGTGCCAGCAGCTTAGCGCTCTACAGCACCGATTCACCCCTCCACTTT. This chain connects TRBV7-2 to TRBJ1-6; D unresolved. The CDR3 runs to 16 residues. Germline assignment: CDR1 SGHTA and CDR2 FQGNSA. V was clipped by 0 bases and J by 8 bases, with 14 bases between them.

The CDR3 bases are TGTGCCAGCACAACGCTGTCCGGCCGGGACTCAGGCGAGCAGTACTTC. As protein: CASTTLSGRDSGEQYF. The chain uses TRBV28 and TRBJ2-7; D may be TRBD2 (6 bases). The CDR3 sequence is 16 residues long. V was clipped by 7 bases and J by 6 bases, with 25 bases between them. Per the germline V gene, CDR1 is MDHEN and CDR2 is SYDVKM.

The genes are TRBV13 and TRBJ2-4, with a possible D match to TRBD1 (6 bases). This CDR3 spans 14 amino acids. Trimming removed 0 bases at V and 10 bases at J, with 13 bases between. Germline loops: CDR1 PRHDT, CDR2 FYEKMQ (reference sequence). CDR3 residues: CASSLGVGAVIQYF. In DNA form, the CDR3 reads TGTGCCAGCAGCTTAGGGGTGGGGGCGGTTATTCAGTACTTC.

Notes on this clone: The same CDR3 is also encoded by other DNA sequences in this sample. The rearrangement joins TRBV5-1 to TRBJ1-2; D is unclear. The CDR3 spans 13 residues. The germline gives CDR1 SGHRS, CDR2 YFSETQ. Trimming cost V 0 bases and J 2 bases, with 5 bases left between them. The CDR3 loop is CASSLGENYGYTF. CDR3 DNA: TGCGCCAGCAGCTTGGGGGAGAACTATGGCTACACCTTC.

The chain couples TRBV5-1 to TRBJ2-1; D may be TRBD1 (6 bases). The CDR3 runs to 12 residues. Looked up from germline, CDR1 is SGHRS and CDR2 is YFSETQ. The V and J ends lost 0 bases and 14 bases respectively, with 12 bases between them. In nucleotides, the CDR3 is TGCGCCAGCAGCTTGGATCCAGGGGATAAGTTCTTC. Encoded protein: CASSLDPGDKFF.

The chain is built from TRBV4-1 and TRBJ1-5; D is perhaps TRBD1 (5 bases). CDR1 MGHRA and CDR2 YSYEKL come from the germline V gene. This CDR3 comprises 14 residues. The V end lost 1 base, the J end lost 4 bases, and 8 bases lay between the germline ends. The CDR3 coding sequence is TGCGCCAGCAGCCAAGTAGACAGTAATCAGCCCCAGCATTTT. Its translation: CASSQVDSNQPQHF.

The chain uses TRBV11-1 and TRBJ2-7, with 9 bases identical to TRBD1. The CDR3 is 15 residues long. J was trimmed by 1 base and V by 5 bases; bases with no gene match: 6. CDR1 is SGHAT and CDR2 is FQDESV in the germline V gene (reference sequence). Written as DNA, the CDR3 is TGTGCCAGCAGCCCTGAGACAGGGGGGTCCTACGAGCAGTACTTC. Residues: CASSPETGGSYEQYF.

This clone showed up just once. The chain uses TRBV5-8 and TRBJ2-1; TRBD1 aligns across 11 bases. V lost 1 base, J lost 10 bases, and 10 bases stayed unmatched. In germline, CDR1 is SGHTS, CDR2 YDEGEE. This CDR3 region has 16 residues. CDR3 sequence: CASSLPGQGAIAEQFF. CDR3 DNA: TGTGCCAGCAGCTTGCCAGGACAGGGGGCGATCGCCGAGCAGTTCTTC. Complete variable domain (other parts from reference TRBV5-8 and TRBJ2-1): EAGVTQSPTHLIKTRGQQATLRCSPISGHTSVYWYQQALGLGLQFLLWYDEGEERNRGNFPPRFSGRQFPNYSSELNVNALELEDSALYLCASSLPGQGAIAEQFFGPGTRLTVL.

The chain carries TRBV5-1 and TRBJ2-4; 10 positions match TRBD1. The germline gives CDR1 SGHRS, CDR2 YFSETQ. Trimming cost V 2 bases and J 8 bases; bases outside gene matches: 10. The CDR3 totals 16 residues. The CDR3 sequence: CASSFDPTGGADIQYF. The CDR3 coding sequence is TGCGCCAGCAGCTTCGATCCGACAGGGGGCGCTGACATTCAGTACTTC.